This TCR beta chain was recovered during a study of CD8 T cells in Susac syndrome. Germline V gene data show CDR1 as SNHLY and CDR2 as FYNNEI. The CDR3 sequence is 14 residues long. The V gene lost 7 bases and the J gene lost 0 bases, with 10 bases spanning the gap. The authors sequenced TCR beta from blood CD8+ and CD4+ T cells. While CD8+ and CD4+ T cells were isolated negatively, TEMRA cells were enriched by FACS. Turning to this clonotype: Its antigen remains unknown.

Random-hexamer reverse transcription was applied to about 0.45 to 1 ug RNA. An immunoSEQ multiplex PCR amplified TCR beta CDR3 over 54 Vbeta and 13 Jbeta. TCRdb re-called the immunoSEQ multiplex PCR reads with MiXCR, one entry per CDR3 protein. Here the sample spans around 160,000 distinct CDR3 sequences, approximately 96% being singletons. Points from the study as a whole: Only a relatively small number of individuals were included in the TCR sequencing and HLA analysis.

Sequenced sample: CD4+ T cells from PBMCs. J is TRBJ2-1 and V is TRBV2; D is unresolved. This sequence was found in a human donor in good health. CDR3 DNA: TGTGCCAGCAAGAGGTCTCTCTCCTACAATGAGCAGTTCTTC. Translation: CASKRSLSYNEQFF.